Included here is one TCR beta chain sequence, with context. The sample belongs to a study of control samples from healthy donors and cancer patients. Generated by immunoSEQ multiplex PCR, the TCRdb table keeps only in-frame clones and is missing some. The table includes 200,000 to 250,000 clones, 90% to 95% detected once. The CDR3 is 14 amino acids. Trimming removed 7 bases from V and 4 bases from J, with 14 bases in between. Germline CDR1 is MDHEN and CDR2 is SYDVKM. This chain uses TRBV28 with TRBJ2-1, with D tentatively TRBD1 or TRBD2 (5 bases each). The sequence was obtained from a man aged 50-60 years in good health. The sequenced sample consisted of blood. The CDR3 sequence: CASNSGLLYNEQFF. In DNA, the CDR3 is TGTGCCAGCAATTCGGGGCTCCTATACAATGAGCAGTTCTTC.